Following are 17 T cell receptor beta chains from one sample sequenced in a study of T cell repertoires in cytomegalovirus infection. TCRdb re-called the reads with MiXCR, one entry per CDR3 protein. The sample lists around 300,000 distinct CDR3 sequences, roughly a quarter seen once, with 11% to 15% in the top ten. Sequencing was performed on PBMCs. These TCRs come from a human donor in good health (CMV status not recorded). Some clones in this sample may be carry-over from other donors' samples.

Note on this clonotype: Its ends do not fully match the called genes, so a read error is possible. This sequence joins TRBV7-6 and TRBJ1-1; D call uncertain. The CDR3 runs 13 residues. Germline loops: CDR1 SGHVS, CDR2 FNYEAQ. DNA of the CDR3: TGTGCTAGCAGCTTAGAAACGGGTACTGAAGCTTTCTTT. Translation gives CASSLETGTEAFF.

This clonotype appeared once. The V and J genes are TRBV6-8 and TRBJ2-2, with unresolved D. In germline, CDR1 is MNHGY, CDR2 SAAAGT. V lost 5 bases and J lost 0, with 7 bases in between. CDR3 length: 14 amino acids. The CDR3 loop is CASSARANTGELFF. CDR3 nucleotide sequence: TGTGCCAGCAGTGCCAGAGCGAACACCGGGGAGCTGTTTTTT.

The CDR3 region is CASSLESGEAFF. The CDR3 DNA is TGCGCCAGCAGCTTGGAATCAGGGGAAGCTTTCTTT. The V gene is TRBV5-1, the J gene TRBJ1-1; D possibly corresponds to TRBD1 (5 bases). The CDR3 contains 12 residues. The V gene lost 0 bases and the J gene lost 8 bases, with 8 bases spanning the gap. The V gene's germline CDR1 is SGHRS and CDR2 YFSETQ.

This clonotype was counted between two and nine times. J is TRBJ2-6 and V is TRBV30; perhaps TRBD1 as D (5 bases). V gave up 2 bases and J gave up 4 bases, with 12 bases separating them. CDR3 size: 15 residues. In germline, CDR1 is GTSNPN, CDR2 SVGIG (reference sequence). Here the CDR3 DNA reads TGTGCCTGGAGTCCTAGGGGTCGAGGGGCCAACGTCCTGACTTTC. Translation: CAWSPRGRGANVLTF.

This clonotype was observed many times. The V and J genes are TRBV7-2 and TRBJ2-4; 7 nucleotides line up with TRBD1. This CDR3 region has 13 residues. Germline loops: CDR1 SGHTA, CDR2 FQGNSA. The ends lost 6 bases at V and 8 bases at J; junction bases unmatched: 7. CDR3 residues: CASRLTGVDIQYF. The CDR3 DNA reads TGTGCCAGCAGACTTACAGGGGTGGACATTCAGTACTTC.

This chain uses TRBV6-2 or TRBV6-3 with TRBJ1-5, with a possible D match to TRBD1 (6 bases). CDR3 length: 16 residues. Trimming pared 2 bases from V and 5 bases from J, leaving 16 bases between. The germline V gene has CDR1 MNHEY and CDR2 SVGEGT. The CDR3 loop reads CASSYPGQLNHQPQHF. CDR3 nucleotide sequence: TGTGCCAGCAGTTACCCCGGACAGCTTAACCATCAGCCCCAGCATTTT.

In this sample, this clonotype turned up many times. The chain has TRBV4-1 and TRBJ1-4; a weak D match, TRBD1 (5 bases). Germline CDR1 and CDR2: MGHRA and YSYEKL. Trimming took off 1 base at V and 5 bases at J, with 11 bases between the two ends. The CDR3 runs 15 residues. The CDR3 nucleotides read TGCGCCAGCAGCCAAGTGGGACTGCCAAATGAAAAACTGTTTTTT. It codes for CASSQVGLPNEKLFF.

This chain joins TRBV7-9 and TRBJ2-5; 8 bases match TRBD1. The CDR3 sequence is 14 residues long. The ends lost 5 bases at V and 5 bases at J; junction bases unmatched: 7. Germline loops: CDR1 SEHNR, CDR2 FQNEAQ (reference sequence). This CDR3 reads CASSMTGARETQYF. The CDR3, as DNA: TGTGCCAGCAGCATGACAGGGGCGAGGGAGACCCAGTACTTC. The full variable domain, in which reference TRBV7-9 and TRBJ2-5 provide the parts outside the CDR3, is DTGVSQNPRHKITKRGQNVTFRCDPISEHNRLYWYRQTLGQGPEFLTYFQNEAQLEKSRLLSDRFSAERPKGSFSTLEIQRTEQGDSAMYLCASSMTGARETQYFGPGTRLLVL.

CDR3 nucleotides: TGTGCCAGCAGAAACGTAATAGCCAAAAACATTCAGTACTTC. Translating gives CASRNVIAKNIQYF. The chain uses TRBV6-2 or TRBV6-3 and TRBJ2-4; D is undetermined. The CDR3 spans 14 residues. With 6 bases removed from V and 0 bases from J, the gap between germline ends came to 9 bases. The germline V gene encodes CDR1 MNHEY and CDR2 SVGEGT.

This clonotype was seen repeatedly, ten times or more. The chain has TRBV7-2 and TRBJ2-1; 7 bases align to TRBD2. V was pared by 5 bases and J by 4 bases, with 8 bases of the junction left unmatched. The CDR3 contains 15 residues. Germline CDR1 reads SGHTA; CDR2 reads FQGNSA. The DNA of the CDR3 is TGTGCCAGCAGCACGGGGCTAGCGGTTTACAATGAGCAGTTCTTC. It translates to CASSTGLAVYNEQFF.

V gene TRBV19 combines with J gene TRBJ2-6; the D gene could be TRBD1 or TRBD2 (7 bases each). Germline CDR1 is LNHDA and CDR2 is SQIVND (reference sequence). V lost 6 bases and J lost 8, with 17 bases in between. There are 15 residues in the CDR3. The DNA of the CDR3 is TGTGCCAGTAGGACAGGGAGGGGGGGGACCAACGTCCTGACTTTC. The encoded protein is CASRTGRGGTNVLTF.

J is TRBJ1-5 and V is TRBV2; the D gene is possibly TRBD1 (6 bases). This CDR3 is 14 amino acids long. Trimming took 2 bases from V and 2 from J, leaving 7 bases between them. CDR1 is SNHLY, CDR2 FYNNEI, per germline. The CDR3 DNA sequence: TGTGCCAGCAGTGAATGGACAGGCAATCAGCCCCAGCATTTT. As protein: CASSEWTGNQPQHF.

This clonotype occurred a few times. The CDR3 protein is CASSLAQTEQYF. The CDR3 nucleotides are TGTGCCAGCAGTTTAGCACAGACCGAGCAGTACTTC. The chain employs TRBV28 and TRBJ2-7; no reliable D call. The CDR3 is 12 amino acids. From germline, CDR1 is MDHEN and CDR2 SYDVKM. The germline V and J ends were trimmed by 2 bases and 6 bases, with 8 bases remaining between them.

This clonotype was observed many times. The V call is TRBV7-2, the J call TRBJ2-6; no clear D gene. This CDR3 comprises 18 residues. Trimming shortened V by 2 bases and J by 0 bases, and 14 bases separated the two germline ends. The germline gives CDR1 SGHTA, CDR2 FQGNSA. CDR3 in DNA: TGTGCCAGCAGCTTATGGGCAGGCGCAACCTCTGGGGCCAACGTCCTGACTTTC. Residues: CASSLWAGATSGANVLTF.

The CDR3 spells CASSTRTGGLQETQYF. CDR3 in DNA: TGTGCCAGCAGCACCCGGACAGGGGGACTGCAAGAGACCCAGTACTTC. V gene TRBV3-1 combines with J gene TRBJ2-5, with 10 bases matching TRBD1. The CDR3 is made up of 16 amino acids. The V and J ends lost 5 bases and 2 bases, in that order; junction bases with no gene match: 8. Germline loops: CDR1 LGHDT, CDR2 YNNKEL (reference sequence).

J is TRBJ1-1 and V is TRBV20-1, with TRBD1 matching over 8 bases. There are 17 residues in the CDR3. With 3 bases clipped from V and 0 bases from J, the junction kept 12 bases outside the gene matches. Germline V lookup: CDR1 DFQATT, CDR2 SNEGSKA (reference sequence). CDR3 amino acids: CSARKPGGRRVNTEAFF. Here the CDR3 DNA reads TGCAGTGCTAGGAAACCAGGGGGCCGAAGGGTGAACACTGAAGCTTTCTTT.

The chain links TRBV28 to TRBJ1-6, with 8 bases fitting TRBD1. The trim removed 8 bases at V and 7 bases at J, leaving 7 bases unmatched. This CDR3 spans 14 amino acids. Germline V gene sequence: CDR1 MDHEN, CDR2 SYDVKM. The CDR3 bases are TGTGCCAGCGCTCCAGGGGGCCTCAATTCACCCCTCCACTTT. Its translation: CASAPGGLNSPLHF.